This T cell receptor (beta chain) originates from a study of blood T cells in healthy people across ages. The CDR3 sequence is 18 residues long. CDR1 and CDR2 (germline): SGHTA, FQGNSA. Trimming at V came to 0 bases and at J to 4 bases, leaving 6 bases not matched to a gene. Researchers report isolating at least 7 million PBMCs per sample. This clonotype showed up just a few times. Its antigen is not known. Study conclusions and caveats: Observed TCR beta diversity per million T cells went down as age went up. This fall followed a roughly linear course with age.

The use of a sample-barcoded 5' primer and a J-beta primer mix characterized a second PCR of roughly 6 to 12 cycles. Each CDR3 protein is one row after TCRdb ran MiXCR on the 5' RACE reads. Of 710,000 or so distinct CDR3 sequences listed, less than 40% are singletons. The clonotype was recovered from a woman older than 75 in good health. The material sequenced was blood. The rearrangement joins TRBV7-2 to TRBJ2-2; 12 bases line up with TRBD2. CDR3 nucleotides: TGTGCCAGCAGCTTAGCACTAGCGGGGGGATCGTTCACCGGGGAGCTGTTTTTT. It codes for CASSLALAGGSFTGELFF.